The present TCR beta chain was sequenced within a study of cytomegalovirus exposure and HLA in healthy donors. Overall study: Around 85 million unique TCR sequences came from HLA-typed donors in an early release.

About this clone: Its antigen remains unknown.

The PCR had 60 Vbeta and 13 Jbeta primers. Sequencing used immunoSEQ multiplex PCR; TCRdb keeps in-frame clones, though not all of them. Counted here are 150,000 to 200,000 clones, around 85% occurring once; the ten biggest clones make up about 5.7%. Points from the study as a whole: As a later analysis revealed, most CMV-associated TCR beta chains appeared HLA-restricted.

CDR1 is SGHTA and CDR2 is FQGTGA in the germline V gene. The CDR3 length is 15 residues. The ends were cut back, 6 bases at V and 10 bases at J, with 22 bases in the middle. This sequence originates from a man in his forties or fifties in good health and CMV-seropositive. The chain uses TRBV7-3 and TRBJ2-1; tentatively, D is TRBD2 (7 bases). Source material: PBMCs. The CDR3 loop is CASRRDAGAFGEQFF. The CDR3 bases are TGTGCCAGCAGGCGGGACGCGGGGGCCTTCGGGGAGCAGTTCTTC.